The 20 T cell receptor beta chains in this list originate from one sample, sequenced in a study. The sorted Tregs were CD4+CD25+CD127-/low cells. Adaptor-ligated barcode primers were used to amplify TRBV12-4/TRBJ1-2 clonotypes. MiXCR, applied by TCRdb to the multiplex PCR reads, yields one record per CDR3 protein. This sample carries 1,000 to 1,200 distinct CDR3 sequences, roughly 0.7% of them seen once, and the ten largest clones take 25%. The sequenced material came from Tregs sorted from blood. These receptors all come from a female donor with breast cancer.

The sample holds many counts of this clonotype. V is TRBV12-3 or TRBV12-4 and J is TRBJ1-2, with D perhaps TRBD1 (5 bases). The CDR3 totals 14 residues. Trimming stripped 5 bases from V and 0 bases from J, with 10 bases between. The chain's CDR3 is CASSPGLPNYGYTF. In DNA, the CDR3 is TGTGCCAGCAGTCCGGGACTTCCTAACTATGGCTACACCTTC.

This clonotype is classed as hyperexpanded. Here the CDR3 DNA reads TGTGCCAGCACACGACAGGGTTCCTATGGCTACACCTTC. The encoded protein is CASTRQGSYGYTF. V and J are TRBV12-3 or TRBV12-4 and TRBJ1-2, with 7 bases matching TRBD1. The CDR3 sequence is 13 residues long. The trim removed 7 bases at V and 4 bases at J, leaving 6 bases unmatched.

By its share, this clonotype is large. An end of the junction does not agree with germline; a read error may underlie this. The J gene is TRBJ1-2, the V gene TRBV12-3 or TRBV12-4; D ambiguous. This CDR3 is built from 11 residues. The CDR3 loop is CASSLREKLGF. The CDR3 DNA sequence: TGTGCCAGCAGTTTAAGAGAGAAGTTGGGCTTC.

In its sample, this clonotype ranks as medium-sized. V is TRBV12-3 or TRBV12-4 and J is TRBJ1-2, with D unclear. The CDR3 is 13 amino acids. The V gene lost 7 bases and the J gene lost 7 bases, with 16 bases spanning the gap. CDR3 DNA: TGTGCCAGCACCCAATCTACGGGCGCTGGCTACACCTTC. Protein product: CASTQSTGAGYTF.

In its sample, this clonotype ranks as medium-sized (0.01 to 0.1%). This chain connects TRBV12-3 or TRBV12-4 to TRBJ1-2; D gene unclear. V dropped 6 bases and J dropped 8 bases, with 13 bases sitting between them. CDR3 size: 12 residues. This CDR3 is CASSSASGGYTF. The DNA for the CDR3 is TGTGCCAGCAGCTCCGCCAGTGGCGGCTACACCTTC.

This clonotype is termed medium-sized. V is TRBV12-3 or TRBV12-4 and J is TRBJ1-2; unclear D gene. This CDR3 has 13 amino acids. V lost 2 bases and J 4 bases, leaving 8 bases between the germline ends. CDR3 nucleotide sequence: TGTGCCAGCAGTTTATCGACTTCCTATGGCTACACCTTC. This gives the protein CASSLSTSYGYTF.

Judged by abundance, this clonotype is medium-sized. This CDR3 is CASGRDSANYGYTF. The CDR3 nucleotides are TGTGCCAGCGGACGGGACAGCGCTAACTATGGCTACACCTTC. The rearrangement joins TRBV12-3 or TRBV12-4 to TRBJ1-2; 7 bases fit TRBD1. The junction had 6 bases not matched to a gene; V was cut back by 8 bases and J by 0 bases. This CDR3 contains 14 residues.

This clonotype is deemed medium-sized (0.01 to 0.1%). V is TRBV12-3 or TRBV12-4 and J is TRBJ1-2, with D hard to call. CDR3 length: 14 amino acids. The germline V and J ends were trimmed by 7 bases and 4 bases, with 16 bases remaining between them. CDR3 in DNA: TGTGCCAGCAACGATGGACGGTTCAGCTATGGCTACACCTTC. This translates into CASNDGRFSYGYTF.

This clonotype is medium-sized in the sample. The chain links TRBV12-3 or TRBV12-4 to TRBJ1-2; D might be TRBD1 (5 bases). Trimming took 8 bases from V and 4 from J, leaving 14 bases between them. The CDR3 length is 13 residues. CDR3 DNA sequence: TGTGCCAGCGGCGACAGCGTGCTCTATGGCTACACCTTC. The encoded protein is CASGDSVLYGYTF.

Judged by abundance, this clonotype is large. This chain links TRBV12-3 or TRBV12-4 with TRBJ1-2, with TRBD1 as a possible D gene (6 bases). V lost 5 bases, J lost 3 bases, and 13 bases lay in between. The CDR3 extends over 14 amino acids. For the CDR3, the DNA is TGTGCCAGCAGTAAAACAGGGATCGACTATGGCTACACCTTC. It specifies CASSKTGIDYGYTF.

This clonotype was detected a few times. CDR3 nucleotides: TGTGCCAGCAGTCCTAACGGACAGGGAGGGTATGGCTACACCTTC. The encoded protein is CASSPNGQGGYGYTF. The rearrangement uses TRBV12-3 or TRBV12-4 and TRBJ1-2; 8 bases are shared with TRBD1. The CDR3 contains 15 residues. After removal of 5 bases from V and 5 bases from J, the junction contained 10 bases not matched to a gene.

This clonotype is medium-sized. The rearrangement links TRBV12-3 or TRBV12-4 to TRBJ1-2; D remains unclear. This CDR3 has 16 residues. The V end lost 5 bases, the J end lost 1 base, and 17 bases lay between the germline ends. The CDR3 DNA reads as TGTGCCAGCAGTCCTTTAAGATCGAGAGTTAACTATGGCTACACCTTC. It translates to CASSPLRSRVNYGYTF.

By sample share, this clonotype is medium-sized. The chain links TRBV12-3 or TRBV12-4 to TRBJ1-2; no definite D call. The CDR3 covers 14 residues. V lost 5 bases and J 3 bases, leaving 13 bases between the germline ends. CDR3 sequence: CASSGPPLDYGYTF. DNA of the CDR3: TGTGCCAGCAGTGGCCCGCCACTCGACTATGGCTACACCTTC.

In its sample, this clonotype ranks as medium-sized (0.01 to 0.1%). This sequence joins TRBV12-3 or TRBV12-4 and TRBJ1-2; D gene uncertain. CDR3 length equals 13 residues. V lost 4 bases and J 8 bases, leaving 14 bases between the germline ends. The CDR3 spells CASSSKSEAGYTF. The CDR3 coding sequence is TGTGCCAGCAGTTCTAAGTCGGAGGCAGGCTACACCTTC.

This clonotype is medium-sized within its sample. CDR3 sequence: CASRLGQGTANYGYTF. The CDR3 nucleotides are TGTGCCAGCAGGCTGGGACAGGGCACCGCTAACTATGGCTACACCTTC. The rearrangement links TRBV12-3 or TRBV12-4 to TRBJ1-2; 9 bases line up with TRBD1. V gave up 6 bases and J gave up 0 bases; unmatched junction bases: 8. There are 16 residues in the CDR3.

This clonotype is medium-sized by share. V is TRBV12-3 or TRBV12-4 and J is TRBJ1-2, with a weak D call TRBD1 (6 bases). The V and J ends lost 6 bases and 2 bases respectively, with 10 bases between them. The CDR3 has 13 residues. This CDR3 is CASSSRGNYGYTF. DNA of the CDR3: TGTGCCAGCAGCTCCAGGGGAAACTATGGCTACACCTTC.

This clonotype is termed medium-sized. The chain recombines TRBV12-3 or TRBV12-4 with TRBJ1-2; possibly TRBD1 for D (5 bases). V lost 3 bases, J lost 2 bases, and 10 bases lay in between. This CDR3 contains 14 residues. CDR3 nucleotide sequence: TGTGCCAGCAGTTTGAACAGGCGGAACTATGGCTACACCTTC. Amino acids: CASSLNRRNYGYTF.

Sample share makes this clonotype medium-sized. This rearrangement joins TRBV12-3 or TRBV12-4 to TRBJ1-2; 7 nucleotides align to TRBD1. The CDR3 extends over 12 amino acids. After removal of 5 bases from V and 4 bases from J, the junction contained 1 base not matched to a gene. CDR3 DNA: TGTGCCAGCAGTGACAGGGCCTATGGCTACACCTTC. Translated, it gives CASSDRAYGYTF.

This clonotype is deemed medium-sized. This rearrangement joins TRBV12-3 or TRBV12-4 to TRBJ1-2, with TRBD1 matching 7 bases. The CDR3 spans 12 residues. J gave up 7 bases and V 3 bases, and 2 bases lay outside the gene matches. CDR3 region: CASSFDRVGYTF. The CDR3 coding sequence is TGTGCCAGCAGTTTTGACAGGGTTGGCTACACCTTC.

This clonotype rates as medium-sized. The genes are TRBV12-3 or TRBV12-4 and TRBJ1-2; D may be TRBD1 (5 bases). The CDR3 consists of 13 residues. V lost 7 bases to trimming and J lost 5 bases, with 14 bases between them. CDR3 sequence (DNA): TGTGCCAGCATGACAGACATGAAGTATGGCTACACCTTC. Translated: CASMTDMKYGYTF.